This T cell receptor (beta chain) is drawn from a study of T-cell memory formation after mild COVID-19. Study context: TCR clusters mostly belonged to single donors. Notes on the study in general: Clones which contracted sat mainly in CM and EM if CD4+, and in EMRA if CD8+. There were some responding clones in pre-infection memory, which suggested that cross-reactive memory had joined.

There are 14 residues in the CDR3. The germline V gene has CDR1 MNHEY and CDR2 SMNVEV (reference sequence). V was clipped by 4 bases and J by 8 bases, with 17 bases between them. TCR alpha and TCR beta cDNA libraries with sample barcodes and UMIs came from 5'RACE using constant-segment primers. TCRdb passed the 5' RACE reads through MiXCR, listing each CDR3 protein once. The sample comprises approximately 450,000 distinct CDR3 sequences, 18% of which are singletons, and approximately 13% rests with the top ten. For this clonotype: The antigen is unknown.

The receptor was isolated from an adult woman who had mild COVID-19 (a few samples of this study predate the infection). Cell type and time point are not known. This chain uses TRBV27 with TRBJ1-2; perhaps TRBD1 as D (5 bases). The sequenced material came from PBMCs or a T cell subset sorted from them (not recorded which). This CDR3 reads CASSSTGGSGGYTF. CDR3 nucleotide sequence: TGTGCCAGCAGTTCTACGGGGGGTTCGGGCGGCTACACCTTC.